Shown below are 19 T cell receptor beta chains from a single sample sequenced in a study of blood T cell repertoires in COVID-19. TCRdb keeps only in-frame clones here, not all; method: immunoSEQ multiplex PCR. The repertoire holds roughly 120,000 clones, with 90% as singletons. The sample consisted of peripheral blood. These receptors came from a man aged 55 to 69 with COVID-19, enrolled during active disease.

This sequence joins TRBV5-6 and TRBJ2-2, with 7 positions matching TRBD2. Germline-derived CDR1 and CDR2 are SGHDT and YYEEEE. The CDR3 is made up of 17 amino acids. V lost 1 base to trimming and J lost 0 bases; unmatched junction nucleotides: 6. CDR3 region: CASSLRPGTTNTGELFF. DNA of the CDR3: TGTGCCAGCAGCTTGCGGCCCGGGACTACGAACACCGGGGAGCTGTTTTTT.

The chain combines TRBV7-6 with TRBJ2-7, with 9 bases lining up with TRBD1. Trimming removed 1 base from V and 6 bases from J; junction bases left unmatched: 13. The CDR3 is 17 residues long. Germline CDR1 reads SGHVS; CDR2 reads FNYEAQ. The CDR3 DNA sequence: TGTGCCAGCAGCTTAGACGTCGCGGGACAGGGCCTTCGCGAGCAGTACTTC. Amino acids: CASSLDVAGQGLREQYF.

The rearrangement joins TRBV2 to TRBJ1-1; 10 bases align to TRBD1. V shed 2 bases, J shed 1 base, and the junction held 1 base outside the gene matches. CDR1 and CDR2 (germline): SNHLY, FYNNEI. The CDR3 totals 15 residues. CDR3 region: CASSERDRGNTEAFF. The CDR3 coding sequence is TGTGCCAGCAGTGAAAGGGACAGGGGGAACACTGAAGCTTTCTTT.

This chain links TRBV2 with TRBJ1-2; D perhaps matches TRBD1 (5 bases). V lost 6 bases, J lost 5 bases, and 13 bases lay in between. Germline loops: CDR1 SNHLY, CDR2 FYNNEI. The CDR3 spans 13 residues. CDR3 sequence (DNA): TGTGCCAGCAGCGCTGGACGGGGGTATGGCTACACCTTC. Its protein is CASSAGRGYGYTF.

CDR3 bases: TGTGCCAGCAGTTCAGGGACAGTATTAAACTATGGCTACACCTTC. Protein: CASSSGTVLNYGYTF. The chain carries TRBV28 and TRBJ1-2; 7 nucleotides match TRBD1. Looked up from germline, CDR1 is MDHEN and CDR2 is SYDVKM. The CDR3 extends over 15 amino acids. Trimming removed 4 bases from V and 2 bases from J; junction bases left unmatched: 7.

The genes are TRBV27 and TRBJ1-1; 7 nucleotides line up with TRBD1. V trimming: 5 bases; J trimming: 11 bases; junction bases outside the gene matches: 11. There are 13 residues in the CDR3. CDR1 and CDR2 (germline): MNHEY, SMNVEV (reference sequence). In DNA form, the CDR3 reads TGTGCCAGCAGTCCAGGGGGAGGCGTTGAGGCTTTCTTT. Translated, it gives CASSPGGGVEAFF.

V usage is TRBV19 and J usage is TRBJ1-1, with D maybe TRBD1 (6 bases). V was trimmed by 3 bases and J by 4 bases, leaving 12 bases between them. Germline CDR1 LNHDA, CDR2 SQIVND (reference sequence). This CDR3 has 14 residues. The CDR3 bases are TGTGCCAGTAGTATCAGGACAGTTGGCACTGAAGCTTTCTTT. Amino acid sequence: CASSIRTVGTEAFF.

A word on this clone: Within the sample, other DNA sequences also encode this same CDR3. The rearrangement links TRBV2 to TRBJ1-5; possibly TRBD1 for D (5 bases). CDR1 SNHLY and CDR2 FYNNEI come from the germline V gene. V lost 2 bases and J 1 base, leaving 6 bases between the germline ends. The CDR3 is 14 residues long. The CDR3 region has the DNA TGTGCCAGCAGTGAACAGGGCAGCAATCAGCCCCAGCATTTT. Protein: CASSEQGSNQPQHF.

The chain carries TRBV3-1 (or the pseudogene TRBV3-2) and TRBJ2-3; maybe TRBD1 (5 bases). Looked up from germline, CDR1 is LGHDT and CDR2 is YNNKEL (reference sequence). The V and J ends lost 4 bases and 3 bases respectively, with 17 bases between them. The CDR3 has 16 amino acids. The CDR3 reads CASSPLVGAGTDTQYF. CDR3 bases: TGTGCCAGCAGCCCCCTGGTAGGAGCAGGGACAGATACGCAGTATTTT.

As regards this clone: The junction and the germline gene differ at one end; a read error may be behind it. The J gene is TRBJ1-3, the V gene TRBV7-7; D is unclear. This CDR3 has 18 amino acids. Germline V gives CDR1 SSHAT, CDR2 FNYEAQ (reference sequence). CDR3 nucleotides: TGTGCTAGCAGCTTAGATAGCCCGTGGAGGCACTCTGGAAACACCATATATTTT. Translation: CASSLDSPWRHSGNTIYF.

This chain uses TRBV30 with TRBJ1-1; 11 bases agree with TRBD1. The length of the CDR3 is 17 residues. Germline CDR1 is GTSNPN and CDR2 is SVGIG (reference sequence). V dropped 4 bases and J dropped 4; count of bases not matched to a gene: 14. This CDR3 is CAWTPTPDRGRGTEAFF. CDR3 sequence (DNA): TGTGCCTGGACCCCGACCCCGGACAGGGGGCGAGGCACTGAAGCTTTCTTT.

The rearrangement links TRBV14 to TRBJ2-1; D gene ambiguous. The CDR3 has 13 residues. V lost 6 bases to trimming and J lost 5 bases, with 11 bases between them. Per germline, CDR1 SGHDN and CDR2 FVKESK. The CDR3 here is CASSHLIDNEQFF. DNA of the CDR3: TGTGCCAGCAGTCATCTGATAGACAATGAGCAGTTCTTC.

This clone was counted once. This chain connects TRBV19 to TRBJ1-1, with 9 positions matching TRBD1. The CDR3 consists of 15 residues. With 5 bases clipped from V and 2 bases from J, the junction kept 6 bases outside the gene matches. Germline-derived CDR1 and CDR2 are LNHDA and SQIVND (reference sequence). The CDR3 coding sequence is TGTGCCAGTAGTCCCCGGGACAGGGATAACACTGAAGCTTTCTTT. Protein product: CASSPRDRDNTEAFF.

The V and J genes are TRBV3-1 (or the pseudogene TRBV3-2) and TRBJ1-1; 9 nucleotides agree with TRBD1. Per germline, CDR1 LGHDT and CDR2 YNNKEL (reference sequence). Trimming removed 3 bases from V and 6 bases from J; junction bases left unmatched: 8. The CDR3 length is 15 residues. The CDR3 DNA follows: TGTGCCAGCAGCCAGGGACAGGGACTTCTCCCTGAAGCTTTCTTT. This translates into CASSQGQGLLPEAFF.

The CDR3 reads CASSPGQASGHSPLHF. The CDR3 coding sequence is TGCGCCAGCAGCCCCGGACAGGCCTCCGGGCATTCACCCCTCCACTTT. The chain carries TRBV5-1 and TRBJ1-6, with TRBD1 identical over 7 bases. The trim removed 4 bases at V and 8 bases at J, leaving 12 bases unmatched. The CDR3 totals 16 residues. Looked up from germline, CDR1 is SGHRS and CDR2 is YFSETQ.

The gene calls are TRBV24-1 and TRBJ1-5; the D gene is possibly TRBD1 (5 bases). V shed 5 bases and J shed 1 base, with 17 bases lying between them. Germline CDR1 is KGHDR and CDR2 is SFDVKD. The CDR3 runs to 17 residues. This CDR3 is CATSVKGIKGSNQPQHF. The CDR3 DNA sequence: TGTGCCACCAGTGTAAAGGGGATCAAGGGAAGCAATCAGCCCCAGCATTTT.

Only a few counts were recorded for this clone. The rearrangement joins TRBV6-5 to TRBJ2-1; the D gene is possibly TRBD2 (6 bases). Trimming shortened V by 0 bases and J by 5 bases, and 14 bases separated the two germline ends. This CDR3 is built from 16 residues. CDR1 and CDR2 (germline): MNHEY, SVGAGI. The CDR3 protein is CASSYSDGSGDNEQFF. As DNA, the CDR3 is TGTGCCAGCAGTTACTCGGACGGGAGTGGGGACAATGAGCAGTTCTTC.

V is TRBV5-1 and J is TRBJ1-4; D is possibly TRBD1 (5 bases). This CDR3 region has 14 residues. V lost 0 bases, J lost 6 bases, and 9 bases lay in between. Germline CDR1 is SGHRS and CDR2 is YFSETQ. CDR3 DNA sequence: TGCGCCAGCAGCTTGGGAGGGACTCATGAAAAACTGTTTTTT. Its protein product is CASSLGGTHEKLFF.

The rearrangement links TRBV9 to TRBJ2-1; 7 bases line up with TRBD2. The CDR3 covers 16 residues. The germline gives CDR1 SGDLS, CDR2 YYNGEE. The V and J ends lost 3 bases and 0 bases, in that order; junction bases with no gene match: 6. DNA of the CDR3: TGTGCCAGCAGCGCCGGCGGGGGAATCTCCTACAATGAGCAGTTCTTC. It yields the protein CASSAGGGISYNEQFF.